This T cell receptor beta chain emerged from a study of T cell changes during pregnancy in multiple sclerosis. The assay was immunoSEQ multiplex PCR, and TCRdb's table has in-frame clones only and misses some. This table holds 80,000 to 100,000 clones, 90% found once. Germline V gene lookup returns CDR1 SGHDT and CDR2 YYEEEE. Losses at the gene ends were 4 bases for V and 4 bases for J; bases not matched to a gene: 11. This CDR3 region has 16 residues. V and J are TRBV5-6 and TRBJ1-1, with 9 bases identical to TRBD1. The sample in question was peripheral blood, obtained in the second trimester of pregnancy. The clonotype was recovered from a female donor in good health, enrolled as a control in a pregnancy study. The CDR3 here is CASSIRTGGGSTEAFF. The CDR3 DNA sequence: TGTGCCAGCAGCATAAGAACAGGGGGCGGAAGCACTGAAGCTTTCTTT.